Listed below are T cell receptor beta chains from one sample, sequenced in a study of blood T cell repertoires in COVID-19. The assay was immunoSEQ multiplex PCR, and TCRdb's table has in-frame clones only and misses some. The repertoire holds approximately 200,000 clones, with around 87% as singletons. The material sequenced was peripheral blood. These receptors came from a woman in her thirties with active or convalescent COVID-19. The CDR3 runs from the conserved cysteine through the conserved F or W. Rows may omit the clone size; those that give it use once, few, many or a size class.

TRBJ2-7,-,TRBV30,CAWSPQYNEQYF
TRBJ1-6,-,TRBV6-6,CASSYSTGDSPLHF
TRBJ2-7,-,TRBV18,CASSQQAYYEQYF
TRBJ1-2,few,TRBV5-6,CASSPGTARANYGYTF
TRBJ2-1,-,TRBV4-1,CASSQWTSGGSYNEQFF
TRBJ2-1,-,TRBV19,CASRVGAGGPNNEQFF
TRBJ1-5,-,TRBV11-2,CASNKTGWGGNQPQHF
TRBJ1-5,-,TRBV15,CATSRGRGANQPQHF
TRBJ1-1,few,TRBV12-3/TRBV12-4,CASSHSNTEAFF
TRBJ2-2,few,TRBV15,CATSRGVAGGNTGELFF
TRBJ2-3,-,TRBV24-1,CATSDLRSVGTDTQYF
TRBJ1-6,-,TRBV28,CASSSQMTGSYNSPLHF
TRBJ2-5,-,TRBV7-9,CASSSSTGLAGGPTETQYF
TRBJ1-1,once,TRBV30,CAWRQEEAFF
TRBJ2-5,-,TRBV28,CASSLKGVETQYF
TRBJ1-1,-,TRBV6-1,CASSELGGTAFF
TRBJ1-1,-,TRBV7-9,CASSPRQGTEAFF
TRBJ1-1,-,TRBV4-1,CASSQGGGRYSTEAFF
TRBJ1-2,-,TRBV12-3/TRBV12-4,CASSFRDRGYTF
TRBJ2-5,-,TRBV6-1,CASSELAGGPETQYF
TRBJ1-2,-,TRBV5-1,CASSLEHTGGYTF
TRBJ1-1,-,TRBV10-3,CAISADGVLMNTEAFF
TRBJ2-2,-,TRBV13,CASSPTPQGQLAYTGELFF
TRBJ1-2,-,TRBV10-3,CAISRGGQTNYGYTF
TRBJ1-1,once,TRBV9,CASSGEGLNTEAFF
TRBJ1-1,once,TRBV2,CASRLPMGQGAFF
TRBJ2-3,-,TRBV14,CASSQALAGAGDTQYF
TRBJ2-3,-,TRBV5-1,CASSRSTGTGVSDTQYF
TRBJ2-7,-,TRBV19,CATTTGFNEQYF
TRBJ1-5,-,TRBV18,CASSAGVSNQPQHF
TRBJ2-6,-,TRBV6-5,CASNTGAGANVLTF
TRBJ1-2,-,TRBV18,CASSPPIAGLGGYTF
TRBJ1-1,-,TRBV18,CASSPREGVGTEAFF
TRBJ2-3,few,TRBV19,CATRGTSTDTQYF
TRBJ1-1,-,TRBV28,CASSLYPPNEAFF
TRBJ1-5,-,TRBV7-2,CASSARTGVSNQPQHF